These 14 T cell receptor beta chains share one sample of origin, sequenced in a study of tumour-infiltrating T cells in Burkitt lymphoma. TCRdb's copy holds only in-frame clones and misses some; the assay was immunoSEQ multiplex PCR. The table has roughly 5,300 clones, 8% to 10% seen once. The sample comprised tumor tissue. These receptors came from a human donor with diffuse large B-cell lymphoma.

The genes are TRBV5-1 and TRBJ2-6, with unresolved D. Germline V gene data show CDR1 as SGHRS and CDR2 as YFSETQ. The CDR3 runs 15 residues. V lost 2 bases to trimming and J lost 0 bases, with 6 bases between them. The chain's CDR3 is CASSFSSSGANVLTF. DNA for the CDR3: TGCGCCAGCAGCTTTAGTTCCTCTGGGGCCAACGTCCTGACTTTC. Complete variable domain (other parts from reference TRBV5-1 and TRBJ2-6): KAGVTQTPRYLIKTRGQQVTLSCSPISGHRSVSWYQQTPGQGLQFLFEYFSETQRNKGNFPGRFSGRQFSNSRSEMNVSTLELGDSALYLCASSFSSSGANVLTFGAGSRLTVL.

This rearrangement joins TRBV5-1 to TRBJ1-2, with a weak D call TRBD1 (6 bases). Germline lookup yields CDR1 SGHRS and CDR2 YFSETQ. This CDR3 is built from 15 residues. The germline V and J ends were trimmed by 0 bases and 8 bases, with 17 bases remaining between them. The CDR3: CASSLEQSLTGGYTF. CDR3 nucleotide sequence: TGCGCCAGCAGCTTGGAACAGTCCCTGACAGGAGGCTACACCTTC.

The chain employs TRBV6-6 and TRBJ2-3; D gene unclear. The length of the CDR3 is 12 residues. From germline, CDR1 is MNHNY and CDR2 SVGAGI (reference sequence). The germline V and J ends were trimmed by 5 bases and 6 bases, with 9 bases remaining between them. CDR3 bases: TGTGCCAGCAGTCCGACGGCGGATACGCAGTATTTT. It translates to CASSPTADTQYF.

There are a few counts of this clone. The chain carries TRBV6-6 and TRBJ1-3; D might be TRBD1 (6 bases). The V end was cut by 2 bases, the J end by 0 bases, with 11 bases between. CDR3 length: 16 amino acids. The germline V gene has CDR1 MNHNY and CDR2 SVGAGI (reference sequence). In DNA, the CDR3 is TGTGCCAGCAGTTACCTACAGGACAGCTCTGGAAACACCATATATTTT. Encoded protein: CASSYLQDSSGNTIYF.

The CDR3 is CASRSGQPEIGYTF. CDR3 bases: TGTGCCAGCAGATCCGGACAGCCTGAAATAGGCTACACCTTC. This chain connects TRBV28 to TRBJ1-2, with TRBD1 as a possible D gene (6 bases). Per germline, CDR1 MDHEN and CDR2 SYDVKM. The CDR3 contains 14 residues. V gave up 6 bases and J gave up 8 bases, with 19 bases separating them.

This clone was seen more than once but under ten times. The chain combines TRBV6-5 with TRBJ1-2; D possibly corresponds to TRBD1 (5 bases). Germline assignment: CDR1 MNHEY and CDR2 SVGAGI. CDR3 length equals 16 residues. The germline V and J ends were trimmed by 2 bases and 3 bases, with 16 bases remaining between them. CDR3 nucleotides: TGTGCCAGCAGTTACGAGTTTCTGGGAGGGGACTATGGCTACACCTTC. Protein sequence: CASSYEFLGGDYGYTF.

This clone was seen more than once but under ten times. The chain combines TRBV25-1 with TRBJ2-7; 10 bases fit TRBD1. The CDR3 is made up of 13 amino acids. Germline-derived CDR1 and CDR2 are MGHDK and SYGVNS. J lost 5 bases, V lost 7 bases, and 5 bases had no gene match. In DNA form, the CDR3 reads TGTGCCAGCAACGACAGGGGGCTGGACGAGCAGTACTTC. Translation gives CASNDRGLDEQYF.

V usage is TRBV7-7 and J usage is TRBJ2-1; maybe TRBD2 (5 bases). The germline V and J ends were trimmed by 2 bases and 7 bases, with 9 bases remaining between them. Per germline, CDR1 SSHAT and CDR2 FNYEAQ (reference sequence). This CDR3 is built from 13 residues. CDR3 protein: CASSLHRENEQFF. The CDR3 nucleotides are TGTGCCAGCAGCTTACATCGGGAAAATGAGCAGTTCTTC.

This clone was detected a few times. The gene calls are TRBV18 and TRBJ1-1; D is possibly TRBD1 (6 bases). Trimming removed 3 bases at V and 9 bases at J, with 14 bases between. This CDR3 contains 13 residues. Germline V gives CDR1 KGHSH, CDR2 LQKENI. This CDR3 reads CASSPGGLKKAFF. As DNA, the CDR3 is TGTGCCAGCTCACCTGGGGGGCTTAAGAAAGCTTTCTTT.

This clone was found a few times. The chain recombines TRBV18 with TRBJ2-7, with a tentative D call TRBD1 (5 bases). CDR3 size: 14 residues. The ends were cut back, 1 base at V and 3 bases at J, with 10 bases in the middle. Germline loops: CDR1 KGHSH, CDR2 LQKENI. The chain's CDR3 is CASSPLSGLYEQYF. DNA of the CDR3: TGTGCCAGCTCACCACTGTCAGGGCTCTACGAGCAGTACTTC.

This clone has just a few counts. The chain uses TRBV4-3 and TRBJ1-4, with TRBD1 matching over 7 bases. The J segment lost 4 bases and the V segment lost 2 bases, leaving 7 bases of the junction unmatched. The CDR3 has 16 residues. Germline V CDR1 and CDR2: LGHNA, YSLEER. The DNA for the CDR3 is TGCGCCAGCAGCCAAAAGCTGGGACAGTTTAATGAAAAACTGTTTTTT. This encodes CASSQKLGQFNEKLFF.

V gene TRBV7-2 combines with J gene TRBJ1-2, with 11 positions matching TRBD1. V trimming: 4 bases; J trimming: 3 bases; junction bases outside the gene matches: 4. Germline CDR1 reads SGHTA; CDR2 reads FQGNSA. The CDR3 has 15 amino acids. This chain's CDR3 is CASSWTGGADYGYTF. The CDR3, as DNA: TGTGCCAGCAGCTGGACAGGGGGCGCTGACTATGGCTACACCTTC.

This clone turned up a few times. The chain couples TRBV7-8 to TRBJ1-5; 8 bases agree with TRBD1. Germline CDR1 and CDR2: SGHVS and FQNEAQ. This CDR3 spans 15 amino acids. V lost 5 bases to trimming and J lost 3 bases; unmatched junction nucleotides: 6. The CDR3 is CASSPDRVTNQPQHF. The CDR3 DNA follows: TGTGCCAGCAGCCCGGACAGGGTTACCAATCAGCCCCAGCATTTT.

This clone appeared a few times. This sequence joins TRBV7-9 and TRBJ2-5, with D perhaps matching TRBD2 (6 bases). Per germline, CDR1 SEHNR and CDR2 FQNEAQ (reference sequence). The ends were cut back, 5 bases at V and 0 bases at J, with 16 bases in the middle. This CDR3 region has 16 residues. CDR3 nucleotides: TGTGCCAGCAGCCCGTCACTAGCCGAGTACCAAGAGACCCAGTACTTC. It codes for CASSPSLAEYQETQYF.